The T cell receptor (beta chain) described here comes from a study of T cell repertoires in cytomegalovirus infection. Study-wide background: Both recently identified HLA-C-restricted and well-studied HLA-B-restricted CMV epitopes were used in the study. Indicated by public TCR beta signatures were CMV infection and matching HLA type.

The CDR3 runs to 13 residues. Trimming took off 1 base at V and 6 bases at J, with 8 bases between the two ends. Per germline, CDR1 SGHVS and CDR2 FNYEAQ. Regarding this clonotype: Its antigen is not known.

Each CDR3 protein is one row after TCRdb ran MiXCR on the reads. This table holds tens of thousands of distinct CDR3 sequences, about 19% found once. Sequences were derived from CD8+ T cells from cultured PBMCs, sampled from culture after CMV antigen stimulation. This clonotype was obtained from a human donor in good health (CMV status not recorded). Some clones in this sample may be carry-over from other donors' samples. This rearrangement joins TRBV7-6 to TRBJ2-3; no definite D call. The CDR3, as DNA: TGTGCCAGCAGCTTAGGAACATCCGATACGCAGTATTTT. Translating gives CASSLGTSDTQYF.